This TCR beta chain came from a study of blood T cells in healthy people across ages. Using a J-beta primer mix together with a sample-barcoded 5' primer, a second PCR was run for roughly 6 to 12 cycles. From the 5' RACE reads, TCRdb called clonotypes with MiXCR, one entry per CDR3 protein. This table holds hundreds of thousands of distinct CDR3 sequences, over 45% found once. Points from the study as a whole: Nothing was known about donor CMV status, and this possibly confounded expanded clonotype changes. A strong correlation was found between TCR beta diversity and the percentage of naive T cells.

Germline-derived CDR1 and CDR2 are ENHRY and SYGVKD. The V end lost 6 bases, the J end lost 1 base, and 16 bases lay between the germline ends. This CDR3 has 15 amino acids. Individuals who donated were healthy Caucasians from Russia aged about 6 to 100. Total RNA extraction produced at least 5.5 micrograms (per sample) for the study. Note on this clonotype: Its cognate antigen is unknown.

What was sequenced was blood. The clonotype originates from a woman in her fifties or sixties in good health. The chain links TRBV10-3 to TRBJ2-7, with D possibly matching TRBD1 (6 bases). CDR3 in DNA: TGTGCCATCAGCCCAGGACAGTTAGAGTCCTACGAGCAGTACTTC. This translates into CAISPGQLESYEQYF.